This paragraph reports one T cell receptor beta chain. Sequencing used immunoSEQ multiplex PCR; TCRdb keeps in-frame clones, though not all of them. This sample has about 540,000 clones, with roughly 74% found just once. This CDR3 is built from 14 residues. The J segment lost 1 base and the V segment lost 5 bases, leaving 4 bases of the junction unmatched. CDR1 and CDR2 from the germline V gene are SGHTA and FQGNSA. The data originate from a study of shared T cell receptors in the human thymus. This sample was also put to use in a study of human thymus T cells. Per that study: Related work found strong thymic repertoire overlap between unrelated individuals.

This receptor was taken from a boy under three years old with a congenital heart defect. The chain employs TRBV7-2 and TRBJ2-7; 8 bases are shared with TRBD2. What was sequenced was thymocytes. Here the CDR3 reads CASSPGLGSYEQYF. The CDR3 bases are TGTGCCAGCAGCCCGGGACTAGGTTCCTACGAGCAGTACTTC.